This T cell receptor (beta chain) was observed in a study of early T cells in non-severe SARS-CoV-2 infection. About the study: Bulk RNA isolated from unsorted whole blood underwent sequencing; chains were not paired.

Molecules of cDNA were individually given unique molecular identifiers that were attached to them. TCRdb reprocessed the 5' RACE reads via MiXCR and lists one record per CDR3 protein. The top ten hold about 3.9% of the sample, which has 45,000 to 70,000 distinct CDR3 sequences, roughly 6.8% seen once. The table lists this clonotype with many counts. V was trimmed by 4 bases and J by 5 bases, leaving 17 bases between them. The CDR3 loop spans 15 amino acids. Germline V gives CDR1 SGHAT, CDR2 FQNNGV. V gene TRBV11-2 combines with J gene TRBJ1-1, with D possibly TRBD1 on 5 matching bases. The sequence was obtained from an adult who was a healthcare worker with PCR-confirmed SARS-CoV-2 infection or an uninfected control (not recorded which). What was sequenced was whole blood. As DNA, the CDR3 is TGTGCCAGCAGCTCCAGGGTTAGCGAGGAGACTGAAGCTTTCTTT. The encoded protein is CASSSRVSEETEAFF.